The clone carrying this TCR beta chain came up a few times. Its antigen is not identified. Germline values: CDR1 LGHNA, CDR2 YNFKEQ. V lost 2 bases and J 5 bases, leaving 12 bases between the germline ends. This CDR3 has 14 residues. TCRdb itself ran the 5' RACE reads through MiXCR, one entry per CDR3 protein. The sample records approximately 260,000 distinct CDR3 sequences, over 15% being singletons. This entry comes from a study of T-cell memory formation after mild COVID-19. The wider study: Clustering of TCRs was largely donor specific. Study-level points and caveats: Mainly in CM and EM were contracting CD4+ clones; CD8+ were in EMRA. Second-wave clones with a day 37 peak had unconfirmed SARS-CoV-2 specificity.

The chain recombines TRBV4-2 with TRBJ2-5, with D perhaps matching TRBD2 (5 bases). The receptor comes from a man aged 18-30 years who had mild COVID-19 (a few samples of this study predate the infection). Cell type and time point are not known. Sequencing input: PBMCs or a T cell subset sorted from them (not recorded which). The CDR3 is CASSQPGSRETQYF. The CDR3 nucleotides read TGTGCCAGCAGCCAACCGGGGAGCCGGGAGACCCAGTACTTC.